These 14 T cell receptor beta chains were all obtained from the same sample, sequenced in a study of blood T cell repertoires in COVID-19. Produced via immunoSEQ multiplex PCR; TCRdb's table is partial and in-frame only. The data hold nearly 45,000 clones, with around nine tenths observed a single time. Sequencing was done on a sample of peripheral blood. The receptors here all came from a man aged 35 to 55 with COVID-19, enrolled during active disease.

The chain is built from TRBV10-3 and TRBJ1-1; 10 bases align to TRBD1. J was trimmed by 5 bases and V by 6 bases; bases with no gene match: 6. The CDR3 covers 14 residues. Germline lookup yields CDR1 ENHRY and CDR2 SYGVKD. The CDR3 DNA reads TGTGCCATCAGGACGGGACAGGGGAAAACTGAAGCTTTCTTT. Translating gives CAIRTGQGKTEAFF.

The chain couples TRBV18 to TRBJ1-1; D is possibly TRBD1 (5 bases). The CDR3 spans 13 residues. CDR1 and CDR2 (germline): KGHSH, LQKENI. The V end lost 3 bases, the J end lost 4 bases, and 9 bases lay between the germline ends. This CDR3 reads CASSPAGGTEAFF. The CDR3 region has the DNA TGTGCCAGCTCACCCGCCGGGGGCACTGAAGCTTTCTTT.

The V call is TRBV2, the J call TRBJ2-3; 7 positions match TRBD1. Trimming took 3 bases from V and 0 from J; bases not matched to a gene: 6. The CDR3 contains 16 residues. Germline CDR1 reads SNHLY; CDR2 reads FYNNEI. The CDR3 bases are TGTGCCAGCAGTGAGGCAGGGGGTCTTAGCACAGATACGCAGTATTTT. Its protein product is CASSEAGGLSTDTQYF.

The rearrangement links TRBV25-1 to TRBJ1-2; maybe TRBD1 (5 bases). The CDR3 sequence is 12 residues long. Trimming cost V 5 bases and J 8 bases, with 12 bases left between them. Germline lookup yields CDR1 MGHDK and CDR2 SYGVNS. CDR3: CASSSGVGGYTF. The CDR3 DNA is TGTGCCAGCAGTTCGGGGGTGGGAGGCTACACCTTC.

J is TRBJ1-2 and V is TRBV5-1, with a tentative D call TRBD1 (6 bases). This CDR3 comprises 13 residues. Trimming removed 3 bases from V and 4 bases from J, with 10 bases in between. Germline V CDR1 and CDR2: SGHRS, YFSETQ. The CDR3 region is CASSYQGTYGYTF. The CDR3 nucleotides read TGCGCCAGCAGCTATCAGGGGACCTATGGCTACACCTTC.

This chain joins TRBV10-2 and TRBJ2-7; 10 positions match TRBD1. The CDR3 consists of 15 residues. With V trimmed by 5 bases and J by 3 bases, 7 bases remained unmatched. The germline CDR1 and CDR2 sequences are WSHSY and SAAADI. CDR3 sequence (DNA): TGCGCCAGCAGTTCCGGGACAGGGGTTAGCTACGAGCAGTACTTC. Amino acids: CASSSGTGVSYEQYF.

This sequence joins TRBV5-1 and TRBJ2-5, with TRBD1 as a possible D gene (6 bases). The V end lost 4 bases, the J end lost 1 base, and 11 bases lay between the germline ends. Germline CDR1 reads SGHRS; CDR2 reads YFSETQ. The CDR3 totals 14 residues. The CDR3 DNA follows: TGCGCCAGCAGCGCCACAGGGTTCCAAGAGACCCAGTACTTC. Translated: CASSATGFQETQYF.

This chain joins TRBV7-8 and TRBJ1-1; D possibly corresponds to TRBD1 (6 bases). CDR1 SGHVS and CDR2 FQNEAQ come from the germline V gene. The CDR3 is 19 residues long. V was trimmed by 4 bases and J by 1 base, leaving 25 bases between them. This CDR3 reads CASSYSGGGVGRTNTEAFF. In DNA form, the CDR3 reads TGTGCCAGCAGCTACTCCGGGGGGGGCGTGGGGAGGACGAACACTGAAGCTTTCTTT.

The rearrangement links TRBV5-1 to TRBJ2-3, with TRBD2 matching over 7 bases. The CDR3 has 15 residues. V lost 0 bases to trimming and J lost 5 bases; unmatched junction nucleotides: 6. Per the germline V gene, CDR1 is SGHRS and CDR2 is YFSETQ. The chain's CDR3 is CASSLVVLAEDTQYF. As DNA, the CDR3 is TGCGCCAGCAGCTTGGTGGTCCTAGCGGAAGATACGCAGTATTTT.

V and J are TRBV18 and TRBJ1-2, with no clear D. In germline, CDR1 is KGHSH, CDR2 LQKENI. V was trimmed by 1 base and J by 8 bases, leaving 17 bases between them. The CDR3 sequence is 15 residues long. The CDR3 loop is CASSPREAGINGYTF. CDR3 coding DNA: TGTGCCAGCTCACCACGGGAAGCCGGGATCAACGGCTACACCTTC.

J is TRBJ2-7 and V is TRBV6-5, with 10 bases aligning to TRBD1. V lost 1 base and J lost 3; bases outside the gene matches: 6. CDR1 is MNHEY, CDR2 SVGAGI, per germline. This CDR3 is built from 16 residues. In nucleotides, the CDR3 is TGTGCCAGCAGTTACTGCCCGGACAGGGGGGTCTACGAGCAGTACTTC. It yields the protein CASSYCPDRGVYEQYF.

The chain joins TRBV2 to TRBJ2-2, with D tentatively TRBD2 (5 bases). Trimming removed 8 bases from V and 2 bases from J, with 12 bases in between. This CDR3 has 14 amino acids. CDR1 is SNHLY, CDR2 FYNNEI, per germline. The CDR3 region is CASHPGGNTGELFF. The CDR3 DNA is TGTGCCAGCCACCCCGGAGGTAACACCGGGGAGCTGTTTTTT.

This chain joins TRBV7-6 and TRBJ2-1; tentative D call: TRBD1 (5 bases). Per the germline V gene, CDR1 is SGHVS and CDR2 is FNYEAQ. The CDR3 has 16 residues. V lost 0 bases to trimming and J lost 2 bases, with 11 bases between them. The chain's CDR3 is CASSLAETDPYNEQFF. The CDR3, as DNA: TGTGCCAGCAGCTTAGCCGAGACAGACCCCTACAATGAGCAGTTCTTC.

The rearrangement links TRBV3-1 (or the pseudogene TRBV3-2) to TRBJ2-1; the D is unclear. The germline CDR1 and CDR2 sequences are LGHDT and YNNKEL (reference sequence). CDR3 length: 12 amino acids. V was trimmed by 0 bases and J by 6 bases, leaving 3 bases between them. The CDR3 here is CASSQDSNEQFF. Written as DNA, the CDR3 is TGTGCCAGCAGCCAAGATAGCAATGAGCAGTTCTTC.